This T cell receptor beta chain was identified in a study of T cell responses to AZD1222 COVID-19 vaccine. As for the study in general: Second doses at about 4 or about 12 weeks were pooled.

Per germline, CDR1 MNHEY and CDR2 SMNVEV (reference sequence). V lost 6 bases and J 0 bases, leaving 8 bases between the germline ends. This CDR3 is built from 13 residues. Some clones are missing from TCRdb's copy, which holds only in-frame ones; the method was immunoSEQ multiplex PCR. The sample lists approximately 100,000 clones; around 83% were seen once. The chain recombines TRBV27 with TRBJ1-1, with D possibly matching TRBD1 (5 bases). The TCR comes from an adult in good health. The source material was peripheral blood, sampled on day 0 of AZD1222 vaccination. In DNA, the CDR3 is TGTGCCAGCAGCGGGACTATGAACACTGAAGCTTTCTTT. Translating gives CASSGTMNTEAFF.